The source of this TCR beta chain is a study of T cell repertoires in cytomegalovirus infection (dated 2019 in TCRdb). A note on the overall study: Recently identified HLA-C-restricted CMV epitopes, whose presentation resists viral immunomodulation, were targeted by peptide stimulations together with well-studied HLA-B-restricted epitopes. Because public TCR beta signatures pointed to carriage of CMV infection together with the matching HLA type, the HLA type of each donor mattered for the analysis.

General study outcomes and caveats: Carriers of CMV infection plus the relevant HLA type were discriminated by the cumulative frequency of public TCR beta family members in the study cohort and in an independent roughly 340-donor cohort. The ex vivo response was dominated by HLA-C-restricted CMV-specific TCR beta clonotypes, which also provided the single most frequent clonotype in two of eight donors.

This clonotype was counted only a few times. Its specific antigen is unknown. Base qualities are not provided; no much larger clone lies one nucleotide away. Sequencing used an Illumina HiSeq 1500. Using fastp at Q25 and MiXCR, TCRdb reprocessed the public reads and kept productive beta chains. Every entry covers one CDR3 protein and lists the most common genes and DNA from its rows. This sample gives 640,000 or so distinct CDR3 sequences in total; 33% of them show up just once. 18% of the sample is in the top ten clones. Sample treatment or condition, as interpreted from the label and publication: in vitro stimulation with specific CMV peptide epitopes to enrich CMV-specific T cells. Its CDR3 holds 13 amino acids, cysteine through phenylalanine. Only the CDR3 part of the read is kept: 39 bases, read in frame from the first base. V gives up 4 bases and J gives up 9 bases, and the segment between their germline ends measures 10 bases. According to the germline V gene, CDR1 reads MNHEY and CDR2 reads SVGAGI.

The sample consisted of cultured PBMCs, taken from culture after CMV antigen stimulation. This chain joins TRBV6-5 to TRBJ1-6; the D gene identity is not certain. The receptor comes from a human donor in good health (CMV status not recorded). Some clones in this sample may be carry-over from other donors' samples. The CDR3 protein sequence reads: CASSLGVGSPLHF. In nucleotides, the sequence is TGTGCCAGCAGTTTGGGAGTCGGTTCACCCCTCCACTTT.